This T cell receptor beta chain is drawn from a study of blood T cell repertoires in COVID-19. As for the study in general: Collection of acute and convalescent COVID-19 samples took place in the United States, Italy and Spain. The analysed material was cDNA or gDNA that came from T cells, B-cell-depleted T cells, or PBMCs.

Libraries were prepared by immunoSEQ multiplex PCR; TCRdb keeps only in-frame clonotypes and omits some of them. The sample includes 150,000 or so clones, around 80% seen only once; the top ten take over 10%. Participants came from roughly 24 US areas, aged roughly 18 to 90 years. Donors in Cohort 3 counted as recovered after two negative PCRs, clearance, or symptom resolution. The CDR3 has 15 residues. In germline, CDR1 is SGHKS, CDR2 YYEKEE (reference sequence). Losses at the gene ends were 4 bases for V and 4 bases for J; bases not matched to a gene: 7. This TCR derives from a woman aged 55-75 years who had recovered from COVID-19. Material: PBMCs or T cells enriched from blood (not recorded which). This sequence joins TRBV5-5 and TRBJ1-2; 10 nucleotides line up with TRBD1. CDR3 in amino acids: CASSPRDRGSYGYTF. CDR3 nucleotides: TGTGCCAGCAGCCCGAGGGACAGGGGATCCTATGGCTACACCTTC.